This is a list of T cell receptor beta chains from one sample in a study of shared T cell receptors in the human thymus. TCRdb's table, derived via immunoSEQ multiplex PCR, lists solely in-frame clones and lacks some. This table holds 500,000 to 550,000 clones, around 78% found once. The sample was also linked to a second study, of human thymus T cells.

Sequences were obtained from thymocytes. Receptors originate from a boy less than two years old with a congenital heart defect. The CDR3 runs from the conserved cysteine through the conserved F or W. D genes are given only for firm matches.

TRBD2	15	TRBV18	TRBJ2-7	CASSPGLAGKYEQYF
TRBD2	17	TRBV5-1	TRBJ2-1	CASSLDIRLAGDGEQFF
NA	13	TRBV5-1	TRBJ1-1	CASSLISQGQAFF
NA	15	TRBV7-2	TRBJ1-1	CASSPTDSFKTEAFF
TRBD2	16	TRBV4-1	TRBJ2-7	CASSQAGLAGSYEQYF
NA	13	TRBV29-1	TRBJ1-1	CSALLDSCTEAFF
NA	14	TRBV5-8	TRBJ2-7	CASSLVAGEREQYF
TRBD2	20	TRBV11-3	TRBJ2-1	CASSSSPTSGIWRSYNEQFF
TRBD2	15	TRBV28	TRBJ2-1	CASSLRLAGYNEQFF
TRBD2	16	TRBV19	TRBJ2-1	CASSRKRGSSYNEQFF
TRBD1	15	TRBV27	TRBJ2-3	CASSVGQGLTDTQYF
TRBD1	13	TRBV29-1	TRBJ1-2	CSFTGEAGHGYTF
NA	13	TRBV5-1	TRBJ1-1	CASSGTPNTEAFF
NA	13	TRBV27	TRBJ1-5	CASSLSQYQPQHF
NA	14	TRBV18	TRBJ2-7	CASSPGTRYNEQYF
TRBD2	17	TRBV5-8	TRBJ2-1	CASWLGDSRSGRNEQFF
TRBD2	17	TRBV4-3	TRBJ2-2	CASSQAPSGSFTGELFF
NA	15	TRBV5-1	TRBJ1-4	CASTGGVATNEKLFF
TRBD2	14	TRBV28	TRBJ2-7	CASSLASGKNEQYF
TRBD2	22	TRBV28	TRBJ2-1	CASSLFVVGLAGGKGTYNEQFF
NA	14	TRBV11-3	TRBJ2-5	CASSTRDNMETQYF
TRBD1	17	TRBV4-1	TRBJ2-7	CASSQVGRDRDMYEQYF